Here is one T cell receptor beta chain with its context. The authors' processing: Reference gene primer amplification in the assay estimated nucleated cell counts. The data were produced by immunoSEQ multiplex PCR, yet TCRdb's version contains in-frame clones alone and is incomplete. V, J and clone size are taken as reported in that table, and D and trimming were inferred from the DNA itself. The sample holds roughly 80,000 clones, 88% seen once. This entry is derived from a study of blood T cell repertoires in COVID-19. The overall study: Collection of acute and convalescent COVID-19 samples took place in the United States, Italy and Spain. Sources were T cells, B-cell-depleted T cells, or PBMCs; the material itself was cDNA or gDNA.

Sequenced input: peripheral blood. The clonotype comes from a woman of 80 years or more with acute or convalescent COVID-19.

Here the CDR3 DNA reads TGTGCCAGCTCACCACCGGGGCGACCGAGCGAAAAACTGTTTTTT. Encoded protein: CASSPPGRPSEKLFF. The V gene is TRBV18, the J gene TRBJ1-4, with a tentative D call TRBD1 (5 bases). The CDR3 is made up of 15 amino acids. Germline lookup yields CDR1 KGHSH and CDR2 LQKENI. Trimming cost V 0 bases and J 8 bases, with 13 bases left between them.